These T cell receptor beta chains were read from a single sample in a study of blood T cells in healthy people across ages. Using its own MiXCR run on the 5' RACE reads, TCRdb lists one record per CDR3 protein. Found here are about 900,000 distinct CDR3 sequences, around 62% of them singletons; the top ten hold 25% to 35%. Sequencing used blood. The receptors here all came from a man in his thirties or forties in good health. Both conserved end residues are part of each CDR3. A D gene is named only where the DNA matches it firmly. The size entry is marked missing in some rows and otherwise reads once, few, many or a size class.

>TRBV2|TRBJ2-4|.|.
TGTGCCAGCAGTGAACTCGGGGAGGTCACCGGCAACATTCAGTACTTC
CASSELGEVTGNIQYF
>TRBV7-9|TRBJ2-7|.|.
TGTGCCAGCAGCTCACTGGACGGGCAGTACTTC
CASSSLDGQYF
>TRBV7-2|TRBJ2-7|.|TRBD2
TGTGCCAGCACCCCCACTAGCGGAGACCTCTACGAGCAGTACTTC
CASTPTSGDLYEQYF
>TRBV7-9|TRBJ2-7|.|.
TGTGCCAGCAGCTCGTCATCCAGGGTTTCGGGCTCCTACGAGCAGTACTTC
CASSSSSRVSGSYEQYF
>TRBV6-2/TRBV6-3|TRBJ1-6|.|.
TGTGCCAGCACCACAGCGACGGTTAATTCACCCCTCCACTTT
CASTTATVNSPLHF
>TRBV7-8|TRBJ2-5|.|TRBD1
TGTGCCAGCAGCCCGGGCGAACAGGGGTCGCAGTACTTC
CASSPGEQGSQYF
>TRBV27|TRBJ2-3|.|TRBD2
TGTGCCAGCAGTTCCGGGGGGTTCACAGATACGCAGTATTTT
CASSSGGFTDTQYF
>TRBV6-2/TRBV6-3|TRBJ2-5|.|TRBD2
TGTGCCAGCAGTTACTCTACGGCTAGCGGGGGCCACCAAGAGACCCAGTACTTC
CASSYSTASGGHQETQYF
>TRBV12-3/TRBV12-4|TRBJ2-3|.|.
TGTGCCAGCAGACTGGGGACTTTCGCTAGCACAGATACGCAGTATTTT
CASRLGTFASTDTQYF
>TRBV5-1|TRBJ2-3|few|.
TGCGCCAGCAGCCCCACGGGGGGCCCAGCTACGCAGTATTTT
CASSPTGGPATQYF
>TRBV13|TRBJ1-2|.|TRBD1
TGTGCCAGCAGCCGTGGACAGGGGGGTCCGAGAGGCTACACCTTC
CASSRGQGGPRGYTF
>TRBV7-9|TRBJ1-4|.|TRBD1
TGTGCCAGCAGCCAGGACAGGGGCTTTTTTGAAAAACTGTTTTTT
CASSQDRGFFEKLFF
>TRBV5-1|TRBJ2-3|few|TRBD2
TGCGCCAGCAGCCGCGGGACTAGCGGGGGGAGCACAGATACGCAGTATTTT
CASSRGTSGGSTDTQYF
>TRBV4-2|TRBJ1-6|once|.
TGTGCCAGCAGCCAAGAAAGGGGTCGCTCCTATAATTCACCCCTCCACTTT
CASSQERGRSYNSPLHF
>TRBV12-3/TRBV12-4|TRBJ1-4|.|.
TGTGCCAGCAGTAAAACCACGGCCCCGGATGAAAAACTGTTTTTT
CASSKTTAPDEKLFF
>TRBV4-2|TRBJ2-7|.|TRBD2
TGTGCCAGCAGCCAAGAGGCTAGCGGGGTCCTCTCGCAGTACTTC
CASSQEASGVLSQYF